The subject of this entry is one TCR beta chain. This sample was taken from a study of T-cell reconstitution after alpha-beta-depleted transplantation in children. The library targeted TCRbeta and was prepared with unique molecular identifiers. TCRdb reprocessed the PCR reads with MiXCR, giving one entry per CDR3 protein. The table has about 610,000 distinct CDR3 sequences, about 10% seen once. The CDR3 runs 17 residues. Germline V gene data show CDR1 as SGHNT and CDR2 as YENEEA. After removal of 5 bases from V and 5 bases from J, the junction contained 14 bases not matched to a gene. This receptor was obtained from a human donor who donated a stem cell graft to a child with acute myeloid leukemia. The sample was PBMCs from the stem cell graft donor, taken from the stem cell graft. The rearrangement links TRBV11-3 to TRBJ2-1, with 8 bases that match TRBD2. CDR3 DNA sequence: TGTGCCAGCAGCCCGCTAACCGGGACTAGGTCACACAATGAGCAGTTCTTC. Amino acid sequence: CASSPLTGTRSHNEQFF.